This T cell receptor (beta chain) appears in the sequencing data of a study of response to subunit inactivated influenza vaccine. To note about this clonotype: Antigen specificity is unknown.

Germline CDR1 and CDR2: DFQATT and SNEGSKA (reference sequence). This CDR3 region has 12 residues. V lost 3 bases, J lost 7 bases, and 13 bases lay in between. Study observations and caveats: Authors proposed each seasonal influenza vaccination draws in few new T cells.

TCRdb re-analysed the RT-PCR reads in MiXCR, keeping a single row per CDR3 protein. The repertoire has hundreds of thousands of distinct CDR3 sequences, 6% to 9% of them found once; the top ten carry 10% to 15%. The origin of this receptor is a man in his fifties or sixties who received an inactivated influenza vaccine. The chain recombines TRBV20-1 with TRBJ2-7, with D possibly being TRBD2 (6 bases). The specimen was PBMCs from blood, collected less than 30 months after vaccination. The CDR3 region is CSASKAGDEQYF. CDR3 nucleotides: TGCAGTGCTAGCAAAGCGGGTGATGAGCAGTACTTC.